This T cell receptor beta chain was captured in a study of T-cell memory formation after mild COVID-19 listed by TCRdb under 2021. About the study as a whole: TCR sequence clusters from the two donors were largely donor specific. The cohort comprised two young, previously healthy adult volunteers, one female and one male. T-cell clones expanding and contracting after mild COVID-19 in a couple of donors were tracked by longitudinal TCRalpha and TCRbeta repertoire sequencing.

Sequencing was carried out with an Illumina NovaSeq 6000. TCRalpha and TCRbeta cDNA libraries were constructed by 5'RACE with constant-segment primers, with sample barcodes and unique molecular identifiers being introduced. Trizol reagent was used to extract RNA from every sample. Libraries were amplified in two PCR steps, with a second sample barcode and Illumina TruSeq adapters added in the second step. Sequencing of the libraries was done on an Illumina NovaSeq, producing 2 x 150 bp paired-end reads. Per the authors' processing: Reads were demultiplexed and collapsed into UMI-guided consensus sequences with migec v1.2.7. Using mixcr v2.1.11, the UMI consensuses were aligned to TRA and TRB V and J templates and assembled into clonotypes. A clonotype was counted as expanded or contracted only when both edgeR and NoisET called the clonotype significant, with the noise models trained on biological replicates. For edgeR calls, the cutoffs were a false discovery rate-adjusted p below 0.01 and a log2 fold-change threshold of 1. As an exploratory analysis of dynamics, PCA with hierarchical clustering was applied to max-normalized trajectories of the 1000 most abundant clonotypes. Separately sequenced CD4+ and CD8+ repertoires were used to assign a CD4 or CD8 phenotype to each responding clone. The public reads were reprocessed in TCRdb via fastp at Q25 and MiXCR, keeping in-frame beta chains. Rows with a matching CDR3 protein are joined into one entry that keeps the most common DNA and genes. The V and J calls, along with clone size, are taken from TCRdb and not from the paper's own processing. This sample comprises around 450,000 distinct CDR3 sequences, around 24% of them detected only once. In total, the top ten clones hold 8.5% to 10% of the sample.

What the study reported, not specific to this receptor: Clones contracting from day 15 to 85 had balanced CD4/CD8 phenotypes, while a second wave expanding from day 15 to 37 was biased towards CD4+. The detection of some responding clones in pre-infection memory suggests that pre-existing cross-reactive memory T cells joined the SARS-CoV-2 response. SARS-CoV-2 specificity of the second-wave clones peaking on day 37 was not confirmed. Only a couple of mild cases were covered in the study, and larger cohorts including severe cases with pre-infection samples were considered necessary. Contracting CD4+ clones were located mainly in the CM and EM memory subsets, whereas CD8+ clones were found to be enriched in EMRA.

Ficoll-Paque density gradient centrifugation was the method used to isolate PBMCs. Sequences MNHEY (CDR1) and SMNVEV (CDR2) are obtained from the germline V gene (reference sequence). The CDR3 contains 13 residues, cysteine and phenylalanine counted. CDR3 DNA is the only sequence kept; it has 39 bases, read in frame from the first base. V is trimmed back by 4 bases and J by 6 bases, and the junction contains 4 bases that no gene match accounts for. This clonotype has only a few counts. No antigen is known for it. Per-nucleotide qualities are absent, and no much larger clonotype sits a single base away.

The V and J genes are TRBV27 and TRBJ2-7, with 9 bases in between that match TRBD1. Sample: PBMCs or a T cell subset sorted from them (not recorded which). This sequence originates from an adult woman who had mild COVID-19 (a few samples of this study predate the infection). The sample titles of this study are shuffled in the database, so cell type and time point are left out; the donor was told from shared clones. The CDR3 region has the sequence CASSWGQGFEQYF. The sequenced DNA: TGTGCCAGCAGTTGGGGACAGGGTTTCGAGCAGTACTTC.